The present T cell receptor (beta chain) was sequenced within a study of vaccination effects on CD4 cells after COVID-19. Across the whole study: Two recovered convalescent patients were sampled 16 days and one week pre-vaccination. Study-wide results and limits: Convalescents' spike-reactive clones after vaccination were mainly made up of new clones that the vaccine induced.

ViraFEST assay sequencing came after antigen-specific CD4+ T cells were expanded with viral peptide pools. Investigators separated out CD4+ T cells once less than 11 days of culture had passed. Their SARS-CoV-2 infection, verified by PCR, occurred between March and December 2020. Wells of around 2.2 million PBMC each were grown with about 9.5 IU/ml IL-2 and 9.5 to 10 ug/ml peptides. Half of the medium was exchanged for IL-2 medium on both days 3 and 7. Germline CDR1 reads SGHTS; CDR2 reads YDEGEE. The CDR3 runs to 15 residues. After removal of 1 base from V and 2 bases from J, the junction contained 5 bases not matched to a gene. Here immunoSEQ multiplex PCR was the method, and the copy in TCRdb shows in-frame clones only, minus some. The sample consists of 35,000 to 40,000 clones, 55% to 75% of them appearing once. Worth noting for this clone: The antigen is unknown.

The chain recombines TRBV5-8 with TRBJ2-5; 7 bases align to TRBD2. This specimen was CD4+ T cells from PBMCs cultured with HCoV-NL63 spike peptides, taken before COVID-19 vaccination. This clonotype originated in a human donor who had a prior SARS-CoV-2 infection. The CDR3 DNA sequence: TGTGCCAGCAGCTTGTGGTCGGGAGGACAAGAGACCCAGTACTTC. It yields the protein CASSLWSGGQETQYF.